This T cell receptor beta chain was found in a study of T cell repertoires in cytomegalovirus infection. This clonotype occurred many times. TCRdb re-analysed the reads in MiXCR, keeping a single row per CDR3 protein. The repertoire holds 270,000 or so distinct CDR3 sequences, with approximately 17% as singletons. Sequencing was carried out using CD8+ T cells from PBMCs. This sequence originates from a human donor in good health (CMV status not recorded). Some clones in this sample may be carry-over from other donors' samples.

In nucleotides, the CDR3 is TGTGCCAGCAGTTACAGTAGACAGGTGGAAGCTTTCTTT. Its translation is CASSYSRQVEAFF. This chain joins TRBV6-5 and TRBJ1-1, with D possibly TRBD1 on 6 matching bases. The length of the CDR3 is 13 residues. Germline CDR1 MNHEY, CDR2 SVGAGI. The V and J ends lost 2 bases and 8 bases respectively, with 12 bases between them.